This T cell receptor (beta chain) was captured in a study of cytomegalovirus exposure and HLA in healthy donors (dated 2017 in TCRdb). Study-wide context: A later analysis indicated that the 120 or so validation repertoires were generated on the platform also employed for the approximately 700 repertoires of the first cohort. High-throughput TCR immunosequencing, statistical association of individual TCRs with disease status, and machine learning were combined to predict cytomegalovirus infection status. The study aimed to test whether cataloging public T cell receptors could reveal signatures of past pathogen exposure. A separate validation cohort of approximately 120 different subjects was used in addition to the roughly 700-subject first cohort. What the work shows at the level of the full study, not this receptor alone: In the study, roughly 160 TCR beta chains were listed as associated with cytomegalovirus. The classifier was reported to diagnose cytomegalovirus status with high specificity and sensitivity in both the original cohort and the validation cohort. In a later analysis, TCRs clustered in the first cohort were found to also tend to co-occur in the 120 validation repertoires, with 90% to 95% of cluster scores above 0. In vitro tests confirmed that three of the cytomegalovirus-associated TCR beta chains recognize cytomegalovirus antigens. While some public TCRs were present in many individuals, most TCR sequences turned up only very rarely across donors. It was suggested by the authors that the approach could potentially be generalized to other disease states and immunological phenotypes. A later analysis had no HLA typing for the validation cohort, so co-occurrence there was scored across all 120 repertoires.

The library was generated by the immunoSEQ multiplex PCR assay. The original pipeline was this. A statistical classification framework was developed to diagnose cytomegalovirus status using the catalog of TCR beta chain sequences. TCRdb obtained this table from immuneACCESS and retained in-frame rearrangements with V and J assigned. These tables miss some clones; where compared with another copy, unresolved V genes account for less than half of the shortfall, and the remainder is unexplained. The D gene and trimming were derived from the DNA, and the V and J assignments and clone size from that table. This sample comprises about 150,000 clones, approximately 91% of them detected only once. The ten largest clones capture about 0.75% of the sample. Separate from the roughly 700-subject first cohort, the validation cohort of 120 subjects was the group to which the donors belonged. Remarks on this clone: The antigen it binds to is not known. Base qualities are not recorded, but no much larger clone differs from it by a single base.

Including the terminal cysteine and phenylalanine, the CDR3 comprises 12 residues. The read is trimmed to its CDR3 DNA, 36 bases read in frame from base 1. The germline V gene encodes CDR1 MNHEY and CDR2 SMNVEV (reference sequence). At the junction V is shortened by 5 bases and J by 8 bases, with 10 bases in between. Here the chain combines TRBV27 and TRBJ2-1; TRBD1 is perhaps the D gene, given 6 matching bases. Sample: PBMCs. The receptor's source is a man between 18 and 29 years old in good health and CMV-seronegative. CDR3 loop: CASSRRTDEQFF. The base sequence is TGTGCCAGCAGTAGAAGGACAGATGAGCAGTTCTTC.